This T cell receptor (beta chain) was captured by sequencing in a study of blood T cell repertoires in COVID-19. Using immunoSEQ multiplex PCR, the repertoire was profiled, and TCRdb retains in-frame clones only, with some absent. The table has 200,000 to 250,000 clones, about 90% seen once. Germline V gives CDR1 GTSNPN, CDR2 SVGIG (reference sequence). Germline trimming cut 4 bases from V and 7 bases from J; bases unmatched to any gene: 20. This CDR3 contains 19 residues. Sequencing was done on a sample of PBMCs or T cells enriched from blood (not recorded which). The sequence was collected from a man aged 30 to 39 who had recovered from COVID-19. The chain employs TRBV30 and TRBJ2-7, with 15 bases identical to TRBD2. CDR3 in amino acids: CAWTSSRTSGRGTRIEQYF. The DNA of the CDR3 is TGTGCCTGGACCTCAAGCCGGACTAGCGGGAGGGGTACGAGGATAGAGCAGTACTTC.